This note documents a single T cell receptor beta chain sequence. The antigen remains unidentified. Resections removed during corrective heart surgery provided the thymus tissue used. Healthy Finnish infants undergoing corrective surgery for congenital heart defects were used as donors. The sample belongs to a study of human thymus T cells. Germline values: CDR1 LNHDA, CDR2 SQIVND (reference sequence). V lost 4 bases, J lost 2 bases, and 4 bases stayed unmatched. The CDR3 length is 15 residues. Sequencing was performed with immunoSEQ multiplex PCR; in TCRdb, only in-frame clones are kept and a portion is missing. The data contain 120,000 or so clones, just under 95% of them singletons. Study conclusions and caveats: Highly overlapping thymic repertoires among unrelated individuals were reported in related research. Apparent skewing of V and J gene usage characterized both thymic and blood repertoires.

This clonotype was obtained from a boy under two years old with a congenital heart defect but otherwise immunologically healthy. The sample taken for sequencing was thymus tissue. The V gene is TRBV19, the J gene TRBJ2-3, with 9 bases aligning to TRBD1. The chain's CDR3 is CASSRGQGLTDTQYF. The CDR3 bases are TGTGCCAGTAGTAGGGGACAGGGCCTCACAGATACGCAGTATTTT. Full variable domain (outside the CDR3, taken from reference TRBV19 and TRBJ2-3): DGGITQSPKYLFRKEGQNVTLSCEQNLNHDAMYWYRQDPGQGLRLIYYSQIVNDFQKGDIAEGYSVSREKKESFPLTVTSAQKNPTAFYLCASSRGQGLTDTQYFGPGTRLTVL.